One and the same sample provided the 8 T cell receptor beta chains below, sequenced in a study of cytomegalovirus exposure and HLA in healthy donors. Libraries were prepared by immunoSEQ multiplex PCR; TCRdb keeps only in-frame clonotypes and omits some of them. The sample holds over 250,000 clones, about 85% seen once. The sample consisted of PBMCs. These receptors were obtained from a woman younger than 45 in good health and CMV-seropositive.

The chain employs TRBV29-1 and TRBJ2-5, with D uncertain. The CDR3 sequence is 10 residues long. Germline-derived CDR1 and CDR2 are SQVTM and ANQGSEA. Trimming cost V 6 bases and J 2 bases, with 4 bases left between them. The CDR3 sequence: CSVDQETQYF. CDR3 nucleotide sequence: TGCAGCGTCGATCAAGAGACCCAGTACTTC.

The chain combines TRBV13 with TRBJ2-1; D remains ambiguous. Germline lookup yields CDR1 PRHDT and CDR2 FYEKMQ (reference sequence). Trimming removed 1 base from V and 2 bases from J, with 12 bases in between. CDR3 length: 16 residues. This CDR3 is CASSLVTLGAYNEQFF. For the CDR3, the DNA is TGTGCCAGCAGCTTAGTCACCCTAGGAGCCTACAATGAGCAGTTCTTC.

This clone was detected once. The chain employs TRBV6-6 and TRBJ1-1, with 9 bases aligning to TRBD1. Losses at the gene ends were 0 bases for V and 5 bases for J; bases not matched to a gene: 7. The V gene's germline CDR1 is MNHNY and CDR2 SVGAGI (reference sequence). The CDR3 is 16 amino acids. CDR3 sequence (DNA): TGTGCCAGCAGTTACTCAATCGACAGGGGGTGGACTGAAGCTTTCTTT. Encoded protein: CASSYSIDRGWTEAFF.

J is TRBJ1-1 and V is TRBV29-1; possibly TRBD1 for D (5 bases). The CDR3 contains 12 residues. V lost 7 bases and J lost 1, with 10 bases in between. Per germline, CDR1 SQVTM and CDR2 ANQGSEA. Written as DNA, the CDR3 is TGCAGCGGCGTTACAGGGAACACTGAAGCTTTCTTT. Amino acids: CSGVTGNTEAFF.

The V gene is TRBV28, the J gene TRBJ2-5; D is uncertain. V was cut by 4 bases and J by 0 bases, with 12 bases left in between. Per germline, CDR1 MDHEN and CDR2 SYDVKM. The CDR3 length is 15 residues. In DNA, the CDR3 is TGTGCCAGCAGTTGGACCCGCTGGTACCAAGAGACCCAGTACTTC. It translates to CASSWTRWYQETQYF. The whole variable domain, filled in from reference TRBV28 and TRBJ2-5, reads DVKVTQSSRYLVKRTGEKVFLECVQDMDHENMFWYRQDPGLGLRLIYFSYDVKMKEKGDIPEGYSVSREKKERFSLILESASTNQTSMYLCASSWTRWYQETQYFGPGTRLLVL.

V usage is TRBV4-2 and J usage is TRBJ1-5; no definite D call. This CDR3 has 15 residues. The germline CDR1 and CDR2 sequences are LGHNA and YNFKEQ. Trimming took 1 base from V and 0 from J, leaving 7 bases between them. CDR3 sequence: CASSQGPYSNQPQHF. DNA for the CDR3: TGTGCCAGCAGCCAAGGACCGTATAGCAATCAGCCCCAGCATTTT.

The V call is TRBV5-1, the J call TRBJ2-5, with 9 bases matching TRBD2. Germline CDR1 SGHRS, CDR2 YFSETQ. The CDR3 runs to 15 residues. V shed 4 bases, J shed 5 bases, and the junction held 9 bases outside the gene matches. CDR3 sequence (DNA): TGCGCCAGCAGCAGTGGCGGGGGGGCCTTGGAGACCCAGTACTTC. This gives the protein CASSSGGGALETQYF. Complete variable domain (other parts from reference TRBV5-1 and TRBJ2-5): KAGVTQTPRYLIKTRGQQVTLSCSPISGHRSVSWYQQTPGQGLQFLFEYFSETQRNKGNFPGRFSGRQFSNSRSEMNVSTLELGDSALYLCASSSGGGALETQYFGPGTRLLVL.

The CDR3 nucleotides read TGTGCCAGCAGCCCTACTAGCGGGGTTTATACGCAGTATTTT. As protein: CASSPTSGVYTQYF. The chain uses TRBV27 and TRBJ2-3; 10 bases map to TRBD2. The germline V gene encodes CDR1 MNHEY and CDR2 SMNVEV (reference sequence). This CDR3 has 14 amino acids. V trimming: 6 bases; J trimming: 7 bases; junction bases outside the gene matches: 7.